Listed here are 17 T cell receptor beta chains from one sample, sequenced in a study of cytomegalovirus exposure and HLA in healthy donors. Here immunoSEQ multiplex PCR was the method, and the copy in TCRdb shows in-frame clones only, minus some. The sample holds approximately 230,000 clones; roughly 87% are singletons and the top ten take about 12%. The sample consisted of PBMCs. The receptors originated from a man aged 18 to 30 in good health and CMV-seropositive.

J is TRBJ2-1 and V is TRBV19; tentative D call: TRBD2 (5 bases). In germline, CDR1 is LNHDA, CDR2 SQIVND (reference sequence). CDR3 length: 12 residues. V gave up 9 bases and J gave up 12 bases, with 18 bases separating them. The CDR3 sequence: CASNVRAGSQFF. CDR3 nucleotide sequence: TGTGCCAGCAATGTCCGGGCGGGTTCGCAGTTCTTC. Full variable domain (rest looked up from reference TRBV19 and TRBJ2-1): DGGITQSPKYLFRKEGQNVTLSCEQNLNHDAMYWYRQDPGQGLRLIYYSQIVNDFQKGDIAEGYSVSREKKESFPLTVTSAQKNPTAFYLCASNVRAGSQFFGPGTRLTVL.

V is TRBV27 and J is TRBJ2-7; D remains unclear. This CDR3 is 13 amino acids long. V lost 2 bases, J lost 1 base, and 6 bases lay in between. Germline CDR1 and CDR2: MNHEY and SMNVEV (reference sequence). The CDR3 DNA sequence: TGTGCCAGCAGTTTAGGTTATTCCTACGAGCAGTACTTC. Residues: CASSLGYSYEQYF.

The chain recombines TRBV6-1 with TRBJ2-7; D is ambiguous. Trimming shortened V by 3 bases and J by 5 bases, and 8 bases separated the two germline ends. CDR3 size: 12 residues. CDR1 and CDR2 from the germline V gene are MNHNS and SASEGT. The CDR3 spells CASSERQDEQYF. In DNA form, the CDR3 reads TGTGCCAGCAGTGAGCGGCAGGACGAGCAGTACTTC.

The rearrangement joins TRBV9 to TRBJ2-7; TRBD2 might be the D (6 bases). Germline assignment: CDR1 SGDLS and CDR2 YYNGEE. The CDR3 sequence is 15 residues long. Trimming shortened V by 0 bases and J by 4 bases, and 14 bases separated the two germline ends. The CDR3: CASSVGVGRGYEQYF. The CDR3 DNA reads as TGTGCCAGCAGCGTAGGGGTGGGCCGGGGGTACGAGCAGTACTTC.

The chain uses TRBV19 and TRBJ2-7; D ambiguous. CDR3 length: 13 residues. The germline CDR1 and CDR2 sequences are LNHDA and SQIVND (reference sequence). Trimming shortened V by 10 bases and J by 2 bases, and 15 bases separated the two germline ends. The CDR3 DNA sequence: TGTGCCATCATTAACCCGGATCCCTACGAGCAGTACTTC. It yields the protein CAIINPDPYEQYF.

Comment on this clone: This CDR3 is also generated by other DNA sequences in the sample. The V gene is TRBV27, the J gene TRBJ2-2, with D perhaps given as TRBD1 or TRBD2 (5 bases each). V lost 8 bases, J lost 6 bases, and 16 bases lay in between. The CDR3 runs to 14 residues. Germline-derived CDR1 and CDR2 are MNHEY and SMNVEV (reference sequence). The CDR3 DNA sequence: TGTGCCAGCCGGACGGGACCGGTTGCCGGGGAGCTGTTTTTT. Translated, it gives CASRTGPVAGELFF.

The table lists this clone with a count of one. This specimen includes other DNA sequences encoding the same CDR3. This chain joins TRBV15 and TRBJ2-7; 8 bases agree with TRBD1. V lost 3 bases, J lost 3 bases, and 4 bases stayed unmatched. This CDR3 comprises 14 residues. Looked up from germline, CDR1 is LNHNV and CDR2 is YYDKDF (reference sequence). CDR3: CATSRRQGSYEQYF. As DNA, the CDR3 is TGTGCCACCAGCAGGCGACAGGGGAGCTACGAGCAGTACTTC.

Only a few counts were recorded for this clone. The chain uses TRBV7-6 and TRBJ2-3; D remains ambiguous. There are 15 residues in the CDR3. V dropped 4 bases and J dropped 0 bases, with 11 bases sitting between them. Germline lookup yields CDR1 SGHVS and CDR2 FNYEAQ. Here the CDR3 reads CASSYVPSSTDTQYF. CDR3 bases: TGTGCCAGCAGCTACGTGCCCTCTAGCACAGATACGCAGTATTTT.

In its sample, this clone was seen a few times. The chain employs TRBV28 and TRBJ2-4; 11 bases map to TRBD1. Germline CDR1 reads MDHEN; CDR2 reads SYDVKM. V was clipped by 2 bases and J by 7 bases; unmatched bases: 7. This CDR3 spans 16 amino acids. The CDR3 loop is CASSLRTGGTGNIQYF. CDR3 nucleotides: TGTGCCAGCAGTTTAAGGACAGGGGGCACCGGGAACATTCAGTACTTC.

This chain links TRBV30 with TRBJ1-1; D is unresolved. V was trimmed by 3 bases and J by 3 bases, leaving 14 bases between them. The CDR3 is made up of 14 amino acids. Germline values: CDR1 GTSNPN, CDR2 SVGIG (reference sequence). The CDR3 DNA reads TGTGCCTGGAGATTTAATATTCCCCACACTGAAGCTTTCTTT. Translated: CAWRFNIPHTEAFF. Complete variable domain (other parts from reference TRBV30 and TRBJ1-1): SQTIHQWPATLVQPVGSPLSLECTVEGTSNPNLYWYRQAAGRGLQLLFYSVGIGQISSEVPQNLSASRPQDRQFILSSKKLLLSDSGFYLCAWRFNIPHTEAFFGQGTRLTVV.

CDR3 DNA: TGTGCCAGCCGCCCGTTGGCGGGAGCCACCGGGGAGCTGTTTTTT. Residues: CASRPLAGATGELFF. The V and J genes are TRBV5-6 and TRBJ2-2, with 7 bases fitting TRBD2. Losses at the gene ends were 7 bases for V and 4 bases for J; bases not matched to a gene: 10. There are 15 residues in the CDR3. Germline CDR1 reads SGHDT; CDR2 reads YYEEEE.

The chain combines TRBV9 with TRBJ1-4, with D perhaps TRBD1 (6 bases). Germline lookup yields CDR1 SGDLS and CDR2 YYNGEE. The ends were cut back, 3 bases at V and 2 bases at J, with 14 bases in the middle. The CDR3 contains 16 residues. CDR3 DNA sequence: TGTGCCAGCAGCGAGGGAACAGGGAGGACTAATGAAAAACTGTTTTTT. Its protein is CASSEGTGRTNEKLFF.

The V call is TRBV4-3, the J call TRBJ2-5, with TRBD2 as a possible D gene (7 bases). The CDR3 consists of 16 residues. The germline gives CDR1 LGHNA, CDR2 YSLEER. The V end lost 0 bases, the J end lost 9 bases, and 20 bases lay between the germline ends. CDR3: CASSQDRGSGSGAQYF. The CDR3 coding sequence is TGCGCCAGCAGCCAAGATCGCGGGAGTGGGTCAGGGGCCCAGTACTTC.

The chain joins TRBV30 to TRBJ1-4, with D possibly TRBD1 on 6 matching bases. Trimming took 0 bases from V and 8 from J, leaving 10 bases between them. This CDR3 comprises 13 residues. Germline assignment: CDR1 GTSNPN and CDR2 SVGIG (reference sequence). Written as DNA, the CDR3 is TGTGCCTGGAGTGTTTGGGGGCGGGAAAAACTGTTTTTT. Encoded protein: CAWSVWGREKLFF. The whole variable domain, remainder taken from reference TRBV30 and TRBJ1-4, is SQTIHQWPATLVQPVGSPLSLECTVEGTSNPNLYWYRQAAGRGLQLLFYSVGIGQISSEVPQNLSASRPQDRQFILSSKKLLLSDSGFYLCAWSVWGREKLFFGSGTQLSVL.

The rearrangement joins TRBV9 to TRBJ1-5, with D possibly matching TRBD1 (5 bases). The germline CDR1 and CDR2 sequences are SGDLS and YYNGEE. The CDR3 has 16 amino acids. The ends were cut back, 0 bases at V and 2 bases at J, with 12 bases in the middle. The CDR3 bases are TGTGCCAGCAGCGTAGGGACGGGGACCGGCAATCAGCCCCAGCATTTT. Residues: CASSVGTGTGNQPQHF.

As regards this clone: A read error may produce the germline difference seen at one junction end. The chain carries TRBV25-1 and TRBJ2-7; D not resolved. The germline V gene encodes CDR1 MGHDK and CDR2 SYGVNS. This CDR3 has 12 residues. CDR3 sequence (DNA): TGTGCCAGCAGCGAATCTATCAGCGAGCAGTACTTC. It codes for CASSESISEQYF.

This chain uses TRBV28 with TRBJ2-1, with 7 nucleotides matching TRBD1. This CDR3 comprises 15 residues. The V gene end was trimmed by 2 bases and the J gene end by 2 bases; junction bases not matched to a gene: 3. The germline CDR1 and CDR2 sequences are MDHEN and SYDVKM. CDR3 loop: CASSLRQGPYNEQFF. The CDR3 DNA sequence: TGTGCCAGCAGTTTAAGACAGGGCCCCTACAATGAGCAGTTCTTC. Combining the CDR3 with reference TRBV28 and TRBJ2-1 gives the whole variable domain DVKVTQSSRYLVKRTGEKVFLECVQDMDHENMFWYRQDPGLGLRLIYFSYDVKMKEKGDIPEGYSVSREKKERFSLILESASTNQTSMYLCASSLRQGPYNEQFFGPGTRLTVL.